These 27 T cell receptor beta chains came from one sample sequenced in a study of OX40 agonist ivuxolimab in advanced cancers. Assay: immunoSEQ multiplex PCR; the TCRdb copy retains only in-frame clones and omits some. The table records roughly 41,000 clones, 70% to 85% of them present only once. The specimen comprised CD4+ or CD8+ T cells sorted from blood, sampled in a trial of the OX40 agonist ivuxolimab. The receptors were sampled from an adult with an advanced solid tumor such as melanoma, head and neck, liver or kidney cancer.

This clone was counted once. The rearrangement joins TRBV4-1 to TRBJ1-5; D gene ambiguous. With 0 bases removed from V and 0 bases from J, the gap between germline ends came to 9 bases. The CDR3 has 16 residues. Germline assignment: CDR1 MGHRA and CDR2 YSYEKL. The CDR3 protein is CASSQDAAYSNQPQHF. The CDR3 nucleotides read TGCGCCAGCAGCCAAGATGCCGCTTATAGCAATCAGCCCCAGCATTTT.

The chain recombines TRBV5-6 with TRBJ2-2, with 7 bases fitting TRBD1. Germline CDR1 reads SGHDT; CDR2 reads YYEEEE. With V trimmed by 4 bases and J by 1 base, 7 bases remained unmatched. The CDR3 is 16 residues long. The CDR3 sequence: CASSPRTGLNTGELFF. Written as DNA, the CDR3 is TGTGCCAGCAGCCCGAGGACAGGCCTGAACACCGGGGAGCTGTTTTTT.

This clone showed up just a few times. The rearrangement links TRBV6-1 to TRBJ1-2; maybe TRBD1 (6 bases). CDR3 length: 14 residues. Trimming pared 6 bases from V and 4 bases from J, leaving 15 bases between. Germline assignment: CDR1 MNHNS and CDR2 SASEGT. DNA for the CDR3: TGTGCCAGCAGGGGGGGGGCACAGGGCTATGGCTACACCTTC. The encoded protein is CASRGGAQGYGYTF.

The chain couples TRBV29-1 to TRBJ2-5; TRBD1 matches 7 bases. CDR1 and CDR2 (germline): SQVTM, ANQGSEA. J lost 2 bases, V lost 7 bases, and 4 bases had no gene match. The CDR3 sequence is 12 residues long. In nucleotides, the CDR3 is TGCAGCGCTGACAGGGATCAAGAGACCCAGTACTTC. This translates into CSADRDQETQYF.

CDR3 region: CAWNPGGSYNEQFF. DNA of the CDR3: TGTGCCTGGAACCCGGGGGGCTCCTACAATGAGCAGTTCTTC. The rearrangement joins TRBV30 to TRBJ2-1; 7 positions agree with TRBD2. CDR1 and CDR2 from the germline V gene are GTSNPN and SVGIG (reference sequence). The CDR3 has 14 amino acids. Trimming cost V 4 bases and J 0 bases; bases outside gene matches: 3.

The genes are TRBV7-3 and TRBJ2-5; 12 bases are shared with TRBD1. With V trimmed by 2 bases and J by 4 bases, 5 bases remained unmatched. The length of the CDR3 is 16 residues. CDR1 and CDR2 from the germline V gene are SGHTA and FQGTGA. The CDR3 bases are TGTGCCAGCAGCTTAGGGACAGGGGGCGAACCAGAGACCCAGTACTTC. Its translation: CASSLGTGGEPETQYF. The variable domain in full, completed from reference TRBV7-3 and TRBJ2-5, reads GAGVSQTPSNKVTEKGKYVELRCDPISGHTALYWYRQSLGQGPEFLIYFQGTGAADDSGLPNDRFFAVRPEGSVSTLKIQRTERGDSAVYLCASSLGTGGEPETQYFGPGTRLLVL.

This clone was counted between two and nine times. The genes are TRBV7-9 and TRBJ1-1, with TRBD1 matching 11 bases. The CDR3 runs 16 residues. Germline V gene sequence: CDR1 SEHNR, CDR2 FQNEAQ (reference sequence). The V and J ends lost 5 bases and 1 base, in that order; junction bases with no gene match: 6. CDR3 protein: CASSPDRGQGNTEAFF. DNA for the CDR3: TGTGCCAGCAGCCCGGACAGGGGGCAGGGGAACACTGAAGCTTTCTTT. The full variable domain, rest sourced from reference TRBV7-9 and TRBJ1-1, is DTGVSQNPRHKITKRGQNVTFRCDPISEHNRLYWYRQTLGQGPEFLTYFQNEAQLEKSRLLSDRFSAERPKGSFSTLEIQRTEQGDSAMYLCASSPDRGQGNTEAFFGQGTRLTVV.

The rearrangement uses TRBV7-2 and TRBJ2-6; unclear D gene. The CDR3 covers 15 residues. The ends were cut back, 4 bases at V and 1 base at J, with 8 bases in the middle. CDR1 is SGHTA, CDR2 FQGNSA, per germline. CDR3 nucleotides: TGTGCCAGCAGCTCCGACCCATCTGGGGCCAACGTCCTGACTTTC. Translating gives CASSSDPSGANVLTF.

This chain joins TRBV7-9 and TRBJ1-2; no clear D. The ends were cut back, 5 bases at V and 7 bases at J, with 20 bases in the middle. This CDR3 region has 15 residues. Germline V gives CDR1 SEHNR, CDR2 FQNEAQ (reference sequence). The CDR3 bases are TGTGCCAGCAGCCATGGGTCGCTGTTGTTGGGTGGCTACACCTTC. This codes for CASSHGSLLLGGYTF.

The V gene is TRBV5-1, the J gene TRBJ2-5; 13 positions agree with TRBD2. The CDR3 has 17 amino acids. Germline CDR1 reads SGHRS; CDR2 reads YFSETQ. The ends lost 2 bases at V and 2 bases at J; junction bases unmatched: 6. The CDR3 DNA sequence: TGCGCCAGCAGCTTCCAACCGGGACTAGCGGGACAAGAGACCCAGTACTTC. Its protein product is CASSFQPGLAGQETQYF.

This chain connects TRBV5-1 to TRBJ2-7; 8 bases line up with TRBD2. CDR1 SGHRS and CDR2 YFSETQ come from the germline V gene. The CDR3 spans 15 residues. With 0 bases clipped from V and 3 bases from J, the junction kept 5 bases outside the gene matches. The CDR3 nucleotides read TGCGCCAGCAGCTTGGAGGCGGGGGGCGTCTACGAGCAGTACTTC. Amino acid sequence: CASSLEAGGVYEQYF.

The V gene is TRBV19, the J gene TRBJ1-1; 10 bases align to TRBD1. From germline, CDR1 is LNHDA and CDR2 SQIVND (reference sequence). This CDR3 region has 15 residues. V gave up 3 bases and J gave up 1 base; unmatched junction bases: 2. Here the CDR3 reads CASSIGTGANTEAFF. In DNA, the CDR3 is TGTGCCAGTAGTATTGGGACAGGGGCGAACACTGAAGCTTTCTTT.

This rearrangement joins TRBV4-1 to TRBJ2-1; 8 bases match TRBD2. CDR1 is MGHRA and CDR2 is YSYEKL in the germline V gene. The CDR3 contains 16 residues. The V gene end was trimmed by 1 base and the J gene end by 7 bases; junction bases not matched to a gene: 9. This CDR3 is CASSQVSGGAGNEQFF. As DNA, the CDR3 is TGCGCCAGCAGCCAAGTTTCGGGGGGGGCCGGGAATGAGCAGTTCTTC.

The V gene is TRBV2, the J gene TRBJ2-6; D assignment may be TRBD1 or TRBD2 (7 bases each). CDR3 length: 17 amino acids. Germline CDR1 and CDR2: SNHLY and FYNNEI. V lost 2 bases and J lost 3, with 14 bases in between. The CDR3 here is CASSEWEGARGANVLTF. The CDR3 bases are TGTGCCAGCAGTGAATGGGAGGGGGCGCGTGGGGCCAACGTCCTGACTTTC.

The V and J genes are TRBV5-6 and TRBJ2-1; D gene unclear. Trimming took off 0 bases at V and 0 bases at J, with 10 bases between the two ends. Germline V gene lookup returns CDR1 SGHDT and CDR2 YYEEEE. The CDR3 covers 16 residues. CDR3 nucleotide sequence: TGTGCCAGCAGCTTGGATAGGATGAGCTCCTACAATGAGCAGTTCTTC. This translates into CASSLDRMSSYNEQFF.

As concerns this clone: Additional DNA sequences in this sample encode the identical CDR3. V is TRBV4-1 and J is TRBJ1-1; D gene uncertain. The V and J ends lost 4 bases and 0 bases respectively, with 6 bases between them. Germline CDR1 and CDR2: MGHRA and YSYEKL. This CDR3 has 13 residues. The CDR3, as DNA: TGCGCCAGCAGCCCCGAAATGAACACTGAAGCTTTCTTT. Encoded protein: CASSPEMNTEAFF.

The V gene is TRBV6-1, the J gene TRBJ2-7; no firm D call. The CDR3 totals 15 residues. Germline CDR1 is MNHNS and CDR2 is SASEGT. Trimming pared 7 bases from V and 6 bases from J, leaving 22 bases between. The DNA for the CDR3 is TGTGCCAGCACCAAAGCCAGGACCTCGAACGGCGAGCAGTACTTC. As protein: CASTKARTSNGEQYF.

CDR3 sequence: CASSVNYQNTQYF. The CDR3 DNA sequence: TGTGCCAGCAGTGTCAACTACCAAAATACGCAGTATTTT. V gene TRBV6-1 combines with J gene TRBJ2-3, with D uncertain. The V end was cut by 4 bases, the J end by 7 bases, with 12 bases between. Per the germline V gene, CDR1 is MNHNS and CDR2 is SASEGT. The CDR3 runs 13 residues.

In this sample, this clone turned up a few times. The genes are TRBV5-4 and TRBJ1-3; D not certain. The V end was cut by 0 bases, the J end by 1 base, with 5 bases between. The germline CDR1 and CDR2 sequences are SGHNT and YYREEE (reference sequence). This CDR3 has 14 amino acids. The CDR3 DNA reads TGTGCCAGCAGCTTGGGAGGATCTGGAAACACCATATATTTT. Its protein product is CASSLGGSGNTIYF.

The J gene is TRBJ2-7, the V gene TRBV29-1; D is undetermined. Trimming removed 6 bases at V and 3 bases at J, with 9 bases between. Looked up from germline, CDR1 is SQVTM and CDR2 is ANQGSEA. This CDR3 contains 11 residues. DNA for the CDR3: TGCAGCGTGGCAGACTTCTACGAGCAGTACTTC. Translated: CSVADFYEQYF.

V and J are TRBV27 and TRBJ2-4, with TRBD2 matching over 12 bases. V dropped 11 bases and J dropped 5; count of bases not matched to a gene: 7. The CDR3 has 14 amino acids. The germline gives CDR1 MNHEY, CDR2 SMNVEV (reference sequence). The CDR3 here is CASRLAGGENIQYF. Written as DNA, the CDR3 is TGTGCCTCCAGGCTAGCGGGGGGGGAAAACATTCAGTACTTC.

The rearrangement joins TRBV7-8 to TRBJ1-2, with 7 bases matching TRBD1. CDR3 size: 15 residues. Germline CDR1 SGHVS, CDR2 FQNEAQ. V lost 2 bases, J lost 5 bases, and 8 bases stayed unmatched. CDR3 sequence (DNA): TGTGCCAGCAGCTTACGAACCCGGGGACAGTATGGCTACACCTTC. It encodes CASSLRTRGQYGYTF.

The J gene is TRBJ1-1, the V gene TRBV5-1; D ambiguous. The CDR3 has 14 amino acids. Germline loops: CDR1 SGHRS, CDR2 YFSETQ. Trimming cost V 1 base and J 1 base, with 8 bases left between them. CDR3 sequence reads: CASSLFDGNTEAFF. For the CDR3, the DNA is TGCGCCAGCAGCTTGTTCGACGGGAACACTGAAGCTTTCTTT.

The V and J genes are TRBV7-3 and TRBJ2-3; D ambiguous. Germline loops: CDR1 SGHTA, CDR2 FQGTGA. Trimming removed 5 bases from V and 6 bases from J, with 12 bases in between. The CDR3 has 13 residues. The DNA for the CDR3 is TGTGCCAGCAGCAGGACCCCGGCGGATACGCAGTATTTT. Translated, it gives CASSRTPADTQYF.

The chain uses TRBV7-9 and TRBJ2-1, with a weak D call TRBD2 (5 bases). Germline V gene sequence: CDR1 SEHNR, CDR2 FQNEAQ (reference sequence). This CDR3 region has 15 residues. The ends were cut back, 0 bases at V and 7 bases at J, with 13 bases in the middle. The CDR3 region is CASSLATGLRNEQFF. Written as DNA, the CDR3 is TGTGCCAGCAGCTTAGCGACGGGGTTGAGAAATGAGCAGTTCTTC.

The table lists this clone with a few counts. This rearrangement joins TRBV5-6 to TRBJ2-3; 7 nucleotides agree with TRBD1. Germline lookup yields CDR1 SGHDT and CDR2 YYEEEE. The CDR3 extends over 16 amino acids. The trim removed 0 bases at V and 2 bases at J, leaving 6 bases unmatched. The CDR3 reads CASSLDVTGYTDTQYF. As DNA, the CDR3 is TGTGCCAGCAGCTTGGACGTGACAGGGTACACAGATACGCAGTATTTT.

The chain couples TRBV29-1 to TRBJ2-3, with D maybe TRBD2 (6 bases). The CDR3 sequence is 15 residues long. Trimming shortened V by 4 bases and J by 3 bases, and 17 bases separated the two germline ends. Germline assignment: CDR1 SQVTM and CDR2 ANQGSEA. CDR3 sequence (DNA): TGCAGCGTTGGCGGCGGGGCGAGACCTACAGATACGCAGTATTTT. Protein sequence: CSVGGGARPTDTQYF.